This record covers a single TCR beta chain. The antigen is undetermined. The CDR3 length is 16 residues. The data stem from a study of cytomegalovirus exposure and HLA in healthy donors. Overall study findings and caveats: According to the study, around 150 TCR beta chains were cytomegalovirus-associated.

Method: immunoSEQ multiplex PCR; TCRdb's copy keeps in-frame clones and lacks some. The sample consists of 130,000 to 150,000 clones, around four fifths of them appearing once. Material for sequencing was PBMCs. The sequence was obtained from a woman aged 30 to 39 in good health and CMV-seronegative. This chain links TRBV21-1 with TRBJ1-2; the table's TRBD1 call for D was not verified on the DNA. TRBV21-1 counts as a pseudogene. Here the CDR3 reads CASSKRGDREVNGYTF. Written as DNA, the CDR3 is TGTGCCAGCAGCAAAAGGGGGGACAGGGAGGTTAATGGCTACACCTTC.